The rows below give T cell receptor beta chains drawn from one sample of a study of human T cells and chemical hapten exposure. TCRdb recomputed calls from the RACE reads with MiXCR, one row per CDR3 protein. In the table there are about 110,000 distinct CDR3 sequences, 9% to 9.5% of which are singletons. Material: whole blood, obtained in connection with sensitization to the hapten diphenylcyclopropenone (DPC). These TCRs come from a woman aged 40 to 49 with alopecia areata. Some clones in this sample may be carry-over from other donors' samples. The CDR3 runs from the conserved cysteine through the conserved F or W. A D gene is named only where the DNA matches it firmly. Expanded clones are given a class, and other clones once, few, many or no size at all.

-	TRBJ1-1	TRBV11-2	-	CASSFTPGDTEAFF	TGTGCCAGCAGCTTTACACCAGGGGACACTGAAGCTTTCTTT
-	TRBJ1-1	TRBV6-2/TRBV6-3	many	CASSYGRGTEAFF	TGTGCCAGCAGTTACGGGAGAGGGACTGAAGCTTTCTTT
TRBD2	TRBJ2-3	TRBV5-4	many	CASSLLTSGPDTQYF	TGTGCCAGCAGCTTATTGACTAGCGGGCCAGATACGCAGTATTTT
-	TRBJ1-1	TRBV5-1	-	CASSPGRQNTEAFF	TGCGCCAGCAGCCCCGGTAGGCAGAACACTGAAGCTTTCTTT
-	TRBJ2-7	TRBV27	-	CASSLAGPGYEQYF	TGTGCCAGCAGTTTAGCAGGTCCAGGGTACGAGCAGTACTTC
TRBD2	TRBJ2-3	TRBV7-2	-	CASSLTKAGVGDTQYF	TGTGCCAGCAGCTTAACAAAAGCGGGGGTTGGTGATACGCAGTATTTT
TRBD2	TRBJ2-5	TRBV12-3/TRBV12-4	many	CASSFAGGMQETQYF	TGTGCCAGCAGTTTCGCGGGGGGGATGCAAGAGACCCAGTACTTC
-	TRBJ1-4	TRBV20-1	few	CSALNRVGKLFF	TGCAGTGCTTTAAACAGGGTTGGAAAACTGTTTTTT
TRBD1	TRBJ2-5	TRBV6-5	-	CASVAPGTGKETQYF	TGTGCCAGCGTCGCCCCCGGGACAGGGAAAGAGACCCAGTACTTC
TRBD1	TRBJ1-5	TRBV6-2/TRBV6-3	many	CASSFTGGSNQPQHF	TGTGCCAGCAGTTTTACAGGGGGGAGCAATCAGCCCCAGCATTTT
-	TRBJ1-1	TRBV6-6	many	CASEGRENTEAFF	TGTGCCAGCGAAGGGCGGGAGAACACTGAAGCTTTCTTT
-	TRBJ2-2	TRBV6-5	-	CASHGGVNTGELFF	TGTGCCAGCCACGGGGGTGTTAACACCGGGGAGCTGTTTTTT
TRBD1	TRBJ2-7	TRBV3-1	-	CASSQYTGTGAHEQYF	TGTGCCAGCAGCCAGTATACCGGGACAGGGGCGCACGAGCAGTACTTC
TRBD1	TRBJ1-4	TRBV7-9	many	CASSFGGQGNEKLFF	TGTGCCAGCAGCTTCGGAGGACAGGGGAATGAAAAACTGTTTTTT
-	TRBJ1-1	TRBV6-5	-	CASSYSVLPLRGEAFF	TGTGCCAGCAGTTACTCGGTTTTGCCTTTGAGAGGTGAAGCTTTCTTT
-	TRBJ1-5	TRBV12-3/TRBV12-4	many	CASSPQGYQPQHF	TGTGCCAGCAGTCCGCAGGGGTACCAGCCCCAGCATTTT
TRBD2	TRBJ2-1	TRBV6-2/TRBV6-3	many	CASSWGGLARSSYNEQFF	TGTGCCAGCAGTTGGGGAGGACTAGCCCGAAGCTCCTACAATGAGCAGTTCTTC
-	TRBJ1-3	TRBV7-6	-	CASSRIPLSGNTIYF	TGTGCCAGCAGCCGCATACCTCTCTCTGGAAACACCATATATTTT
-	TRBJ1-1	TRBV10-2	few	CASTQVGGYAEAFF	TGCGCCAGCACCCAAGTCGGGGGTTACGCTGAAGCTTTCTTT
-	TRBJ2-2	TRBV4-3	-	CASSQENPTNTGELFF	TGCGCCAGCAGCCAAGAAAACCCAACGAACACCGGGGAGCTGTTTTTT
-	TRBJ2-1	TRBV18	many	CASSPPAGEQFF	TGTGCCAGCTCACCCCCCGCGGGGGAGCAGTTCTTC
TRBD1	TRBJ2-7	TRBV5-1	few	CASSIAGTGGVSYEQYF	TGCGCCAGCAGCATCGCCGGGACAGGGGGTGTCTCCTACGAGCAGTACTTC
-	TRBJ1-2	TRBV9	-	CASTQNSLANYGYTF	TGTGCCAGCACCCAGAATTCTTTAGCTAACTATGGCTACACCTTC
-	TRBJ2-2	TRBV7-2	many	CASSLVGHFGELFF	TGTGCCAGCAGCTTAGTAGGGCACTTCGGGGAGCTGTTTTTT
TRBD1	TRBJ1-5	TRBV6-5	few	CASSDRGSPQHF	TGTGCCAGCAGCGACAGGGGATCGCCCCAGCATTTT
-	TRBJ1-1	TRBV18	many	CASSPYSHRDTEAFF	TGTGCCAGCTCCCCGTACAGTCATCGGGACACTGAAGCTTTCTTT
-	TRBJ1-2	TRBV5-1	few	CASSLTSVAAGYTF	TGCGCCAGCAGCTTGACCAGTGTGGCCGCTGGCTACACCTTC
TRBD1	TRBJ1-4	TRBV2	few	CASKIQGASSEKLFF	TGTGCCAGCAAAATACAGGGGGCTAGTTCGGAAAAACTGTTTTTT
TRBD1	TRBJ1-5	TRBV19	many	CASATGGSNQPQHF	TGTGCCAGCGCAACAGGGGGCAGCAATCAGCCCCAGCATTTT
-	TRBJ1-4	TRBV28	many	CASRADSEKLFF	TGTGCCAGCAGGGCGGACAGTGAAAAACTGTTTTTT
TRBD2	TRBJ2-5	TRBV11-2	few	CASSLKGRAQETQYF	TGTGCCAGCAGCTTAAAGGGGAGGGCTCAAGAGACCCAGTACTTC
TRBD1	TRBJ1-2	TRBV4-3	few	CASSQPDRGHGYTF	TGCGCCAGCAGCCAACCTGACAGGGGGCATGGCTACACCTTC
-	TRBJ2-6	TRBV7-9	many	CASSFEGWRRSGANVLTF	TGTGCCAGCAGCTTTGAGGGATGGAGGAGGTCTGGGGCCAACGTCCTGACTTTC
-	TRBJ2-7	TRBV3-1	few	CASSRLANSYEQYF	TGTGCCAGCAGCCGTCTAGCGAACTCCTACGAGCAGTACTTC
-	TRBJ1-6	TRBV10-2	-	CASSDPMDSPLHF	TGCGCCAGCAGTGACCCTATGGATTCACCCCTCCACTTT
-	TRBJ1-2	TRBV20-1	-	CSAPSRGTDYGYTF	TGCAGTGCTCCAAGCCGGGGAACGGACTATGGCTACACCTTC
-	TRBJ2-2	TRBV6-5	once	CASSNGGANTGELFF	TGTGCCAGCAGTAACGGGGGCGCGAACACCGGGGAGCTGTTTTTT
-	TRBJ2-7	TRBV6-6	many	CATLGDSLSYEQYF	TGTGCCACCCTAGGCGACAGCCTATCCTACGAGCAGTACTTC
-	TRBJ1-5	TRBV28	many	CASSLRGYSNQPQHF	TGTGCCAGCAGTTTAAGAGGTTACAGCAATCAGCCCCAGCATTTT
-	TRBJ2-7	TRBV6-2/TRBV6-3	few	CASSYHDSLKPAEQYF	TGTGCCAGCAGTTACCATGACTCGCTTAAACCCGCCGAGCAGTACTTC
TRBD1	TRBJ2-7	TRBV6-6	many	CASSPPGQGRTYEQYF	TGTGCCAGCAGTCCACCGGGACAGGGGCGCACCTACGAGCAGTACTTC
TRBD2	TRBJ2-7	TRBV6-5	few	CASSSSGGTYEQYF	TGTGCCAGCAGTTCTAGCGGGGGGACCTACGAGCAGTACTTC
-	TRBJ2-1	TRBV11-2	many	CASSLFLGGHTRDEQFF	TGTGCCAGCAGCCTCTTCCTCGGGGGACACACTCGCGATGAGCAGTTCTTC
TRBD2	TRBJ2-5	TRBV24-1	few	CATSFLAGGVETQYF	TGTGCCACCAGTTTTCTAGCGGGGGGGGTAGAGACCCAGTACTTC
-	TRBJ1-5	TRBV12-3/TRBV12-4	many	CASSLQSGFRPQHF	TGTGCCAGCAGTTTGCAATCCGGGTTTCGGCCCCAGCATTTT
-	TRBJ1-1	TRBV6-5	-	CASSQVKRPLNTEAFF	TGTGCCAGCAGTCAAGTCAAGCGGCCGCTGAACACTGAAGCTTTCTTT
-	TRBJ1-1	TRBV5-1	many	CASSLDPNTEAFF	TGCGCCAGCAGCTTGGATCCGAACACTGAAGCTTTCTTT
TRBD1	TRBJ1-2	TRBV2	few	CASYTGTGLYGYTF	TGTGCCAGCTACACCGGGACAGGGTTATATGGCTACACCTTC